This T cell receptor beta chain was documented in a study of OX40 agonist ivuxolimab in advanced cancers. V lost 6 bases and J 7 bases, leaving 10 bases between the germline ends. This CDR3 region has 12 residues. Germline loops: CDR1 MDHEN, CDR2 SYDVKM. Findings and limits, study-wide: Some patients who did not respond also had low normalized T-cell clonal expansion. Within 6 weeks, CD4+ and CD8+ blood T cells expanded clonally at 0.1 to 3.0 mg/kg.

Libraries were prepared by immunoSEQ multiplex PCR; TCRdb keeps only in-frame clonotypes and omits some of them. The table lists over 85,000 clones, around 84% of them singletons, with around 1.1% in the top ten. In the case of this clone: No antigen is known for it.

Material: CD4+ or CD8+ T cells sorted from blood, obtained in a trial of the OX40 agonist ivuxolimab. The genes are TRBV28 and TRBJ2-1; D is undetermined. The receptor's source is an adult with an advanced solid tumor such as melanoma, head and neck, liver or kidney cancer. This CDR3 is CASSSSRNEQFF. The CDR3 DNA sequence: TGTGCCAGCAGCAGCAGCAGGAATGAGCAGTTCTTC.